These 29 T cell receptor beta chains share one sample of origin, sequenced in a study of Ad26.COV2.S vaccination and SARS-CoV-2 variants. Treatment: around 19 received Ad26.COV2.S at low or high dose, single or two shots; 5 received placebo; per-sample allocation not given. It was on day 63 after the first vaccine or placebo injection that samples were taken. Data came from immunoSEQ multiplex PCR; TCRdb stores just in-frame clones and leaves some out. Seen here are 200,000 to 250,000 clones, around 87% observed once, and the top ten hold over 8.5%. The material sequenced was peripheral blood, taken in a trial of Ad26.COV2.S vaccine versus placebo. The receptors were sampled from a person aged 18-60 years who received the Ad26.COV2.S COVID-19 vaccine or a placebo.

The chain has TRBV29-1 and TRBJ2-7; a possible D gene is TRBD2 (7 bases). The V and J ends lost 6 bases and 7 bases respectively, with 16 bases between them. The CDR3 spans 12 residues. Germline lookup yields CDR1 SQVTM and CDR2 ANQGSEA. The CDR3 bases are TGCAGCGTCATACCTGGGAGGGGGGAGCAGTACTTC. Translating it yields CSVIPGRGEQYF.

The genes are TRBV4-3 and TRBJ2-7; D not certain. Germline values: CDR1 LGHNA, CDR2 YSLEER. The ends were cut back, 3 bases at V and 0 bases at J, with 9 bases in the middle. The CDR3 is 14 residues long. The CDR3 sequence: CASSHQAGSYEQYF. DNA for the CDR3: TGCGCCAGCAGCCACCAAGCTGGCTCCTACGAGCAGTACTTC.

This rearrangement joins TRBV11-3 to TRBJ2-1; D is possibly TRBD1 or TRBD2 (5 bases each). Deletions cut 1 base from V and 3 bases from J, with 13 bases between. In germline, CDR1 is SGHNT, CDR2 YENEEA. The CDR3 runs to 16 residues. CDR3 amino acids: CASSLGLGTGYNEQFF. The CDR3 coding sequence is TGTGCCAGCAGCTTAGGTCTCGGGACGGGCTACAATGAGCAGTTCTTC.

The genes are TRBV24-1 and TRBJ2-7, with 7 positions matching TRBD1. Germline V gene sequence: CDR1 KGHDR, CDR2 SFDVKD. With 3 bases clipped from V and 13 bases from J, the junction kept 14 bases outside the gene matches. The CDR3 length is 14 residues. The CDR3 loop reads CATSDGGQPGFRYF. The CDR3 bases are TGTGCCACCAGTGATGGGGGACAGCCCGGTTTCAGATACTTC.

The CDR3 DNA reads TGTGCCAGCAGCTTAGGCAACTATGGCTACACCTTC. Protein product: CASSLGNYGYTF. The J gene is TRBJ1-2, the V gene TRBV11-2; no clear D gene. This CDR3 is built from 12 residues. Germline assignment: CDR1 SGHAT and CDR2 FQNNGV. V shed 1 base and J shed 2 bases, with 2 bases lying between them.

This chain uses TRBV7-2 with TRBJ2-2, with D possibly being TRBD1 (6 bases). Germline V gives CDR1 SGHTA, CDR2 FQGNSA. Trimming left V 3 bases short and J 5 bases short, with 10 bases between. The CDR3 totals 14 residues. The CDR3 nucleotides are TGTGCCAGCAGCTTCAGGGGTTGGACCGGGGAGCTGTTTTTT. Its protein is CASSFRGWTGELFF. Together with reference TRBV7-2 and TRBJ2-2, the CDR3 gives the full variable domain: GAGVSQSPSNKVTEKGKDVELRCDPISGHTALYWYRQSLGQGLEFLIYFQGNSAPDKSGLPSDRFSAERTGGSVSTLTIQRTQQEDSAVYLCASSFRGWTGELFFGEGSRLTVL.

Worth noting for this clone: A junction end diverges from the germline sequence, so it may reflect a read error. Other DNA variants within this sample encode the same CDR3. The chain joins TRBV6-2 or TRBV6-3 to TRBJ2-7, with TRBD2 identical over 9 bases. This CDR3 spans 18 amino acids. Looked up from germline, CDR1 is MNHEY and CDR2 is SVGEGT. The CDR3 DNA is TGTGCCAGCAGTTACGGTCCCGTAGCGGGGGATTTCTCCTACGAGCAGTATTTC. Translated, it gives CASSYGPVAGDFSYEQYF.

This sequence joins TRBV13 and TRBJ1-1, with unresolved D. The CDR3 is made up of 13 amino acids. CDR1 and CDR2 from the germline V gene are PRHDT and FYEKMQ (reference sequence). V lost 5 bases, J lost 5 bases, and 12 bases lay in between. CDR3 amino acids: CASSARWRTEAFF. In DNA form, the CDR3 reads TGTGCCAGCAGCGCCCGCTGGCGAACTGAAGCTTTCTTT.

The chain combines TRBV19 with TRBJ1-1, with D unclear. This CDR3 is built from 14 residues. The V end was cut by 4 bases, the J end by 3 bases, with 12 bases between. The germline V gene encodes CDR1 LNHDA and CDR2 SQIVND (reference sequence). The CDR3 protein is CASSRGNDYTEAFF. The CDR3 region has the DNA TGTGCCAGTAGTAGGGGAAACGACTACACTGAAGCTTTCTTT.

This chain joins TRBV5-1 and TRBJ2-7, with 8 bases fitting TRBD1. The V gene's germline CDR1 is SGHRS and CDR2 YFSETQ. CDR3 size: 15 residues. The J segment lost 4 bases and the V segment lost 4 bases, leaving 10 bases of the junction unmatched. The CDR3 DNA reads as TGCGCCAGCAGCCCGTCAGGGGGCCCTTCTTACGAGCAGTACTTC. Amino acid sequence: CASSPSGGPSYEQYF.

The V call is TRBV19, the J call TRBJ1-2, with TRBD1 matching over 8 bases. With V trimmed by 5 bases and J by 11 bases, 10 bases remained unmatched. Germline V gene lookup returns CDR1 LNHDA and CDR2 SQIVND (reference sequence). The CDR3 contains 13 residues. This CDR3 reads CASSVDRVIGYTF. CDR3 in DNA: TGTGCCAGTAGTGTGGACAGGGTTATCGGTTACACCTTC. The full variable domain, with the rest looked up from reference TRBV19 and TRBJ1-2, is DGGITQSPKYLFRKEGQNVTLSCEQNLNHDAMYWYRQDPGQGLRLIYYSQIVNDFQKGDIAEGYSVSREKKESFPLTVTSAQKNPTAFYLCASSVDRVIGYTFGSGTRLTVV.

This clone was picked up one time. CDR3 coding DNA: TGTGCCACAAGATTTGGACTAGCGGGAGCGTTCTTC. This sequence encodes CATRFGLAGAFF. This sequence joins TRBV6-5 and TRBJ2-1; 13 bases agree with TRBD2. The junction had 9 bases not matched to a gene; V was cut back by 10 bases and J by 15 bases. The CDR3 totals 12 residues. Looked up from germline, CDR1 is MNHEY and CDR2 is SVGAGI.

The gene calls are TRBV4-3 and TRBJ2-3; no definite D call. This CDR3 has 15 amino acids. Trimming pared 3 bases from V and 0 bases from J, leaving 10 bases between. Germline CDR1 reads LGHNA; CDR2 reads YSLEER. CDR3 protein: CASSQNGPSTDTQYF. The CDR3 bases are TGCGCCAGCAGCCAGAACGGGCCTAGCACAGATACGCAGTATTTT.

The chain recombines TRBV7-6 with TRBJ1-1; D is undetermined. The germline V gene has CDR1 SGHVS and CDR2 FNYEAQ. V was pared by 2 bases and J by 4 bases, with 8 bases between. There are 13 residues in the CDR3. In DNA, the CDR3 is TGTGCCAGCAGCTTACCATTTGGCACTGAAGCTTTCTTT. This codes for CASSLPFGTEAFF.

This chain links TRBV7-9 with TRBJ2-7, with 10 bases fitting TRBD2. This CDR3 spans 15 amino acids. V trimming: 5 bases; J trimming: 3 bases; junction bases outside the gene matches: 7. Germline V gene lookup returns CDR1 SEHNR and CDR2 FQNEAQ (reference sequence). DNA of the CDR3: TGTGCCAGCAGCCCGACTAGCGGGCCTTTCTACGAGCAGTACTTC. It specifies CASSPTSGPFYEQYF.

V usage is TRBV28 and J usage is TRBJ1-5; D gene ambiguous. This CDR3 has 14 residues. Per the germline V gene, CDR1 is MDHEN and CDR2 is SYDVKM. V shed 5 bases and J shed 1 base, with 9 bases lying between them. CDR3 sequence: CASSPPISNQPQHF. CDR3 sequence (DNA): TGTGCCAGCAGTCCCCCAATCAGCAATCAGCCCCAGCATTTT.

Only one count was recorded for this clone. The chain has TRBV30 and TRBJ1-3, with D unresolved. Germline V gene data show CDR1 as GTSNPN and CDR2 as SVGIG (reference sequence). The CDR3 is 15 amino acids. V shed 0 bases and J shed 0 bases, with 9 bases lying between them. The CDR3 sequence is CAWSVSAYSGNTIYF. Written as DNA, the CDR3 is TGTGCCTGGAGTGTAAGTGCCTACTCTGGAAACACCATATATTTT.

This chain links TRBV9 with TRBJ1-3, with D tentatively TRBD1 (5 bases). Trimming took 4 bases from V and 0 from J, leaving 14 bases between them. The CDR3 contains 16 residues. The germline CDR1 and CDR2 sequences are SGDLS and YYNGEE. The CDR3 region is CASSPRGVLSGNTIYF. The CDR3 DNA sequence: TGTGCCAGCAGCCCCCGGGGGGTACTCTCTGGAAACACCATATATTTT.

This clone has just one count. The chain uses TRBV4-1 and TRBJ2-1, with D perhaps TRBD2 (6 bases). This CDR3 has 16 amino acids. Germline V gene data show CDR1 as MGHRA and CDR2 as YSYEKL. Trimming pared 0 bases from V and 3 bases from J, leaving 12 bases between. CDR3 nucleotides: TGCGCCAGCAGCCAAGATCCTCCGGGAGACTACAATGAGCAGTTCTTC. It specifies CASSQDPPGDYNEQFF.

The table lists this clone with a count of one. V usage is TRBV10-1 and J usage is TRBJ2-3, with 7 bases fitting TRBD2. This CDR3 is built from 15 residues. The J segment lost 4 bases and the V segment lost 4 bases, leaving 8 bases of the junction unmatched. Germline V gives CDR1 WNHNN, CDR2 SYGVQD (reference sequence). In DNA form, the CDR3 reads TGCGCCAGCAGTGGGAGCGGGGACTCGGCAGATACGCAGTATTTT. Translation gives CASSGSGDSADTQYF.

In regard to this clone: This sample also contains other DNA sequences that code for the same CDR3. The chain employs TRBV10-3 and TRBJ2-7; 8 bases match TRBD1. This CDR3 region has 13 residues. The V and J ends lost 4 bases and 2 bases, in that order; junction bases with no gene match: 1. The germline gives CDR1 ENHRY, CDR2 SYGVKD. The DNA for the CDR3 is TGTGCCATCAGTGGACAGGGGACCTACGAGCAGTACTTC. This gives the protein CAISGQGTYEQYF.

The J gene is TRBJ2-7, the V gene TRBV7-9; TRBD1 matches at 7 bases. The J segment lost 0 bases and the V segment lost 5 bases, leaving 10 bases of the junction unmatched. The CDR3 has 16 residues. Germline V gene sequence: CDR1 SEHNR, CDR2 FQNEAQ (reference sequence). The CDR3 region is CASSQARTGSSYEQYF. The CDR3 DNA reads as TGTGCCAGCAGCCAAGCCAGGACAGGCTCCTCCTACGAGCAGTACTTC.

This clone was detected only a few times. This chain uses TRBV3-1 (or the pseudogene TRBV3-2) with TRBJ2-5, with D unresolved. CDR1 LGHDT and CDR2 YNNKEL come from the germline V gene (reference sequence). The CDR3 spans 14 residues. Trimming removed 4 bases from V and 1 base from J, with 10 bases in between. CDR3 coding DNA: TGTGCCAGCAGCCCGATGGGCCTCCAAGAGACCCAGTACTTC. Translated: CASSPMGLQETQYF.

This chain uses TRBV7-2 with TRBJ1-1; possibly TRBD1 for D (6 bases). Germline loops: CDR1 SGHTA, CDR2 FQGNSA. Trimming removed 5 bases at V and 4 bases at J, with 14 bases between. The CDR3 contains 14 residues. The CDR3 nucleotides read TGTGCCAGCAGCCTCTACAGGGTGGGCACTGAAGCTTTCTTT. This sequence encodes CASSLYRVGTEAFF.

V gene TRBV11-1 combines with J gene TRBJ2-7, with 7 bases identical to TRBD1. The V gene's germline CDR1 is SGHAT and CDR2 FQDESV (reference sequence). J gave up 4 bases and V 5 bases, and 5 bases lay outside the gene matches. This CDR3 has 13 amino acids. CDR3 DNA: TGTGCCAGCAGCGCGTACAGGGGTTACGAGCAGTACTTC. Amino acids: CASSAYRGYEQYF.

This chain connects TRBV5-1 to TRBJ2-7, with D possibly being TRBD2 (6 bases). The V and J ends lost 1 base and 6 bases respectively, with 14 bases between them. CDR1 and CDR2 from the germline V gene are SGHRS and YFSETQ. The CDR3 loop spans 14 amino acids. Here the CDR3 DNA reads TGCGCCAGCAGCTTGCGGGGTCTGCGGGGCGAGCAGTACTTC. Protein sequence: CASSLRGLRGEQYF.

This chain uses TRBV3-1 (or the pseudogene TRBV3-2) with TRBJ2-1; 12 nucleotides agree with TRBD2. This CDR3 is built from 15 residues. CDR1 is LGHDT, CDR2 YNNKEL, per germline (reference sequence). V lost 1 base to trimming and J lost 8 bases; unmatched junction nucleotides: 3. The CDR3 nucleotides read TGTGCCAGCAGCCAAGCTAGCGGGGGGGCCTATGAGCAGTTCTTC. This gives the protein CASSQASGGAYEQFF.

The gene calls are TRBV6-2 or TRBV6-3 and TRBJ1-1; D gene unclear. V lost 2 bases to trimming and J lost 1 base, with 11 bases between them. The CDR3 sequence is 15 residues long. Germline CDR1 MNHEY, CDR2 SVGEGT. The CDR3 nucleotides read TGTGCCAGCAGTTACGTCCCAGGACCGAACACTGAAGCTTTCTTT. It yields the protein CASSYVPGPNTEAFF.

The CDR3 DNA sequence: TGTGCCAGCATATATCAGGGGAACACTGAAGCTTTCTTT. Encoded protein: CASIYQGNTEAFF. This chain links TRBV5-5 with TRBJ1-1; tentative D call: TRBD1 (5 bases). The V and J ends lost 6 bases and 1 base respectively, with 10 bases between them. The CDR3 is 13 residues long. CDR1 SGHKS and CDR2 YYEKEE come from the germline V gene (reference sequence).